A single sample is the source of the 28 T cell receptor beta chains below, sequenced in a study of early T cells in non-severe SARS-CoV-2 infection. TCRdb reprocessed the 5' RACE reads with MiXCR, giving one entry per CDR3 protein. Of tens of thousands of distinct CDR3 sequences listed, about 10% are singletons. Sequencing was done on a sample of whole blood. The receptors stem from an adult who was a healthcare worker with PCR-confirmed SARS-CoV-2 infection or an uninfected control (not recorded which).

The table lists this clonotype with a few counts. As DNA, the CDR3 is TGTGCCAGCAGTTTAGGGGGAGGTCGCACAGATACGCAGTATTTT. It yields the protein CASSLGGGRTDTQYF. The chain uses TRBV12-3 or TRBV12-4 and TRBJ2-3; possible D gene TRBD2, 6 bases. The V gene lost 1 base and the J gene lost 1 base, with 9 bases spanning the gap. The CDR3 is 15 amino acids.

The chain carries TRBV7-2 and TRBJ2-1, with TRBD2 matching over 8 bases. Germline CDR1 is SGHTA and CDR2 is FQGNSA. V trimming: 11 bases; J trimming: 5 bases; junction bases outside the gene matches: 14. The CDR3 is 15 amino acids. CDR3 region: CASTTGLAGHNEQFF. The CDR3 bases are TGTGCCTCCACTACGGGGCTAGCGGGCCACAATGAGCAGTTCTTC.

This clonotype was recorded many times. This rearrangement joins TRBV19 to TRBJ2-2, with D possibly called TRBD1 or TRBD2 (5 bases each). Trimming shortened V by 5 bases and J by 2 bases, and 12 bases separated the two germline ends. This CDR3 spans 15 amino acids. Germline lookup yields CDR1 LNHDA and CDR2 SQIVND (reference sequence). This CDR3 is CASSLTGANTGELFF. Here the CDR3 DNA reads TGTGCCAGTAGTTTGACCGGGGCAAACACCGGGGAGCTGTTTTTT. Together with reference TRBV19 and TRBJ2-2, the CDR3 gives the full variable domain: DGGITQSPKYLFRKEGQNVTLSCEQNLNHDAMYWYRQDPGQGLRLIYYSQIVNDFQKGDIAEGYSVSREKKESFPLTVTSAQKNPTAFYLCASSLTGANTGELFFGEGSRLTVL.

This clonotype was counted ten times or more. The genes are TRBV30 and TRBJ2-7; D gene ambiguous. Deletions cut 1 base from V and 6 bases from J, with 22 bases between. The CDR3 consists of 16 residues. CDR1 and CDR2 from the germline V gene are GTSNPN and SVGIG (reference sequence). CDR3 in DNA: TGTGCCTGGAGTGCCCTCTCCGGAGCCCTACCCTCCGAGCAGTACTTC. This codes for CAWSALSGALPSEQYF.

This clonotype showed up just a few times. J is TRBJ2-2 and V is TRBV7-6; 7 bases fit TRBD2. The CDR3 runs 14 residues. Trimming took 5 bases from V and 4 from J; bases not matched to a gene: 4. The germline V gene has CDR1 SGHVS and CDR2 FNYEAQ. The CDR3 here is CASSPGTTTGELFF. CDR3 coding DNA: TGTGCCAGCAGCCCAGGGACTACCACCGGGGAGCTGTTTTTT. Full variable domain (missing parts from reference TRBV7-6 and TRBJ2-2): GAGVSQSPRYKVTKRGQDVALRCDPISGHVSLYWYRQALGQGPEFLTYFNYEAQQDKSGLPNDRFSAERPEGSISTLTIQRTEQRDSAMYRCASSPGTTTGELFFGEGSRLTVL.

This clonotype was picked up many times. This chain joins TRBV7-9 and TRBJ2-3; possibly TRBD2 for D (5 bases). Germline V lookup: CDR1 SEHNR, CDR2 FQNEAQ (reference sequence). V was trimmed by 5 bases and J by 2 bases, leaving 17 bases between them. The CDR3 consists of 16 residues. CDR3 in DNA: TGTGCCAGCAGCCAAGAGCGGCACGGTCCCACAGATACGCAGTATTTT. Protein: CASSQERHGPTDTQYF. Filled out from reference TRBV7-9 and TRBJ2-3, the complete variable domain reads DTGVSQNPRHKITKRGQNVTFRCDPISEHNRLYWYRQTLGQGPEFLTYFQNEAQLEKSRLLSDRFSAERPKGSFSTLEIQRTEQGDSAMYLCASSQERHGPTDTQYFGPGTRLTVL.

The chain uses TRBV9 and TRBJ2-5, with 11 bases aligning to TRBD2. The CDR3 length is 16 residues. Germline values: CDR1 SGDLS, CDR2 YYNGEE. V dropped 0 bases and J dropped 3; count of bases not matched to a gene: 4. The CDR3 nucleotides are TGTGCCAGCAGCGTAGATCTTAGCGGGAGGGAAGAGACCCAGTACTTC. Amino acid sequence: CASSVDLSGREETQYF.

This clonotype has only a few counts. The rearrangement uses TRBV12-2 and TRBJ2-7; TRBD2 is the table's D call, not checked against the DNA. TRBV12-2 is a known pseudogene. This CDR3 spans 14 amino acids. CDR3 residues: CASRLAPGPFEQYF. The CDR3 bases are TGTGCAAGTCGCTTAGCGCCAGGGCCATTCGAGCAGTACTTC.

Ten or more counts support this clonotype. V is TRBV15 and J is TRBJ2-1; tentatively, D is TRBD1 (9 bases). Per germline, CDR1 LNHNV and CDR2 YYDKDF (reference sequence). The CDR3 is made up of 14 amino acids. Trimming took off 5 bases at V and 15 bases at J, with 23 bases between the two ends. As DNA, the CDR3 is TGTGCCACCAGCCGGGGGGGGACAGGGCAAGTCGGGTTCTTC. It codes for CATSRGGTGQVGFF.

This clonotype was seen repeatedly, ten times or more. The J gene is TRBJ2-5, the V gene TRBV7-2; the D is unclear. The CDR3 spans 12 residues. Germline V gene sequence: CDR1 SGHTA, CDR2 FQGNSA. Trimming removed 2 bases at V and 5 bases at J, with 6 bases between. As DNA, the CDR3 is TGTGCCAGCAGCTTACTCCGGGAGACCCAGTACTTC. It specifies CASSLLRETQYF.

The chain combines TRBV12-5 with TRBJ1-2, with TRBD1 matching 9 bases. This CDR3 comprises 16 residues. V trimming: 2 bases; J trimming: 3 bases; junction bases outside the gene matches: 7. CDR1 is LGHNT and CDR2 is FRNRAP in the germline V gene. The CDR3 here is CASGLPTGGRYYGYTF. In DNA, the CDR3 is TGTGCTAGTGGTTTGCCCACAGGGGGCAGGTACTATGGCTACACCTTC.

There are many counts of this clonotype. The CDR3 nucleotides are TGTGCCAGCAGCCAAGTTTCTCAGGGAAACACTGAAGCTTTCTTT. Its translation: CASSQVSQGNTEAFF. The V and J genes are TRBV3-1 and TRBJ1-1, with D possibly matching TRBD1 (5 bases). The germline V gene has CDR1 LGHDT and CDR2 YNNKEL (reference sequence). This CDR3 is built from 15 residues. Between the trimmed V and J ends, which lost 1 base and 2 bases, there was a span of 11 bases.

The chain couples TRBV7-8 to TRBJ2-7; D is possibly TRBD1 or TRBD2 (6 bases each). Germline V lookup: CDR1 SGHVS, CDR2 FQNEAQ. The CDR3 extends over 15 amino acids. V lost 1 base to trimming and J lost 3 bases, with 13 bases between them. CDR3 in amino acids: CASSLDPGAGYEQYF. The CDR3 DNA follows: TGTGCCAGCAGCTTAGATCCGGGGGCGGGCTACGAGCAGTACTTC.

This clonotype was recorded at least ten times. V gene TRBV4-3 combines with J gene TRBJ2-2, with 11 bases that match TRBD2. The CDR3 runs 21 residues. Losses at the gene ends were 1 base for V and 5 bases for J; bases not matched to a gene: 18. Germline CDR1 and CDR2: LGHNA and YSLEER. CDR3 in amino acids: CASSQGPGSTSGSTNTGELFF. CDR3 DNA sequence: TGCGCCAGCAGCCAAGGCCCTGGGAGCACTAGCGGGAGTACTAATACCGGGGAGCTGTTTTTT.

This clonotype was observed at least ten times. V and J are TRBV6-5 and TRBJ1-3; 9 bases align to TRBD1. The trim removed 2 bases at V and 0 bases at J, leaving 2 bases unmatched. Per the germline V gene, CDR1 is MNHEY and CDR2 is SVGAGI. The CDR3 contains 16 residues. The CDR3 region is CASSYDRGTSGNTIYF. Here the CDR3 DNA reads TGTGCCAGCAGTTACGACAGGGGGACCTCTGGAAACACCATATATTTT.

The chain is built from TRBV3-1 and TRBJ2-6; 8 bases fit TRBD2. This CDR3 has 16 amino acids. V dropped 5 bases and J dropped 0; count of bases not matched to a gene: 3. In germline, CDR1 is LGHDT, CDR2 YNNKEL (reference sequence). The CDR3 nucleotides are TGTGCCAGCAGCTCCGGGACTAGCTCTGGGGCCAACGTCCTGACTTTC. This sequence encodes CASSSGTSSGANVLTF.

There are a few counts of this clonotype. This chain links TRBV10-3 with TRBJ2-3; no clear D. CDR3 length: 15 residues. CDR1 ENHRY and CDR2 SYGVKD come from the germline V gene. Trimming left V 0 bases short and J 2 bases short, with 9 bases between. CDR3 sequence reads: CAISESPTPTDTQYF. The CDR3 region has the DNA TGTGCCATCAGTGAGTCGCCTACCCCCACAGATACGCAGTATTTT.

This clonotype has ten or more counts. V and J are TRBV6-1 and TRBJ2-7, with D perhaps matching TRBD2 (6 bases). V was cut by 2 bases and J by 4 bases, with 9 bases left in between. The CDR3 length is 13 residues. CDR1 and CDR2 (germline): MNHNS, SASEGT. The CDR3 reads CASSERLAYEQYF. Here the CDR3 DNA reads TGTGCCAGCAGTGAACGGCTAGCGTACGAGCAGTACTTC.

The chain has TRBV29-1 and TRBJ1-2; perhaps TRBD1 as D (5 bases). The germline V and J ends were trimmed by 0 bases and 4 bases, with 9 bases remaining between them. The CDR3 has 13 residues. In germline, CDR1 is SQVTM, CDR2 ANQGSEA. The CDR3 DNA is TGCAGCGTTGAAGACAGGGTTTCCTATGGCTACACCTTC. This codes for CSVEDRVSYGYTF. The whole variable domain, filled in from reference TRBV29-1 and TRBJ1-2, reads SAVISQKPSRDICQRGTSLTIQCQVDSQVTMMFWYRQQPGQSLTLIATANQGSEATYESGFVIDKFPISRPNLTFSTLTVSNMSPEDSSIYLCSVEDRVSYGYTFGSGTRLTVV.

This clonotype was detected a few times. The gene calls are TRBV12-3 or TRBV12-4 and TRBJ1-5; TRBD1 might be the D (6 bases). The CDR3 covers 16 residues. V lost 4 bases to trimming and J lost 2 bases, with 15 bases between them. The CDR3, as DNA: TGTGCCAGCAGTTCCGTCAGGGGCGGGGGCAATCAGCCCCAGCATTTT. Translation: CASSSVRGGGNQPQHF.

This clonotype was seen at least ten times. The chain couples TRBV10-3 to TRBJ1-6; 7 bases line up with TRBD1. Germline CDR1 is ENHRY and CDR2 is SYGVKD. V gave up 10 bases and J gave up 2 bases; unmatched junction bases: 5. This CDR3 is built from 14 residues. The CDR3 region is CATLDRTYNSPLHF. The CDR3 DNA reads as TGTGCCACTTTGGACAGGACCTATAATTCACCCCTCCACTTT.

This chain connects TRBV7-2 to TRBJ2-7; no reliable D call. Germline V lookup: CDR1 SGHTA, CDR2 FQGNSA. Trimming shortened V by 1 base and J by 4 bases, and 8 bases separated the two germline ends. This CDR3 comprises 13 residues. In DNA, the CDR3 is TGTGCCAGCAGCTTAGGGAATCGGTACGAGCAGTACTTC. The encoded protein is CASSLGNRYEQYF.

This clonotype was seen a handful of times. CDR3 nucleotide sequence: TGTGCCAGCAGCCAAGTGTCACAGGAGCGGGATCAGCCCCAGCATTTT. It is translated as CASSQVSQERDQPQHF. The chain uses TRBV3-2 and TRBJ1-5. TRBV3-2 is listed as a pseudogene. The CDR3 consists of 16 residues.

This sequence joins TRBV6-2 or TRBV6-3 and TRBJ1-1, with D unclear. The CDR3 length is 13 residues. Deletions cut 3 bases from V and 0 bases from J, with 5 bases between. Germline V gene data show CDR1 as MNHEY and CDR2 as SVGEGT. The CDR3 bases are TGTGCCAGCAGTTATTTGATGAACACTGAAGCTTTCTTT. As protein: CASSYLMNTEAFF.

This clonotype was observed a few times. The chain joins TRBV5-1 to TRBJ2-3; D call uncertain. Germline V gene data show CDR1 as SGHRS and CDR2 as YFSETQ. The CDR3 is 15 amino acids. Trimming removed 0 bases from V and 0 bases from J, with 8 bases in between. CDR3 in amino acids: CASSLVGDSTDTQYF. For the CDR3, the DNA is TGCGCCAGCAGCTTGGTCGGAGATAGCACAGATACGCAGTATTTT.

This clonotype was found many times. This chain joins TRBV10-3 and TRBJ2-1; tentatively, D is TRBD2 (6 bases). Trimming pared 1 base from V and 8 bases from J, leaving 6 bases between. Germline V lookup: CDR1 ENHRY, CDR2 SYGVKD. The CDR3 sequence is 12 residues long. CDR3 residues: CAISEWGDEQFF. CDR3 DNA sequence: TGTGCCATCAGTGAGTGGGGGGATGAGCAGTTCTTC.

CDR3 DNA: TGTGCCAGCAGCCCCTATGTGGGATCCCTCCACTTT. Protein product: CASSPYVGSLHF. The V and J genes are TRBV7-2 and TRBJ1-6; D gene unclear. This CDR3 contains 12 residues. Trimming removed 5 bases at V and 14 bases at J, with 13 bases between. CDR1 is SGHTA, CDR2 FQGNSA, per germline. The variable domain in full, completed from reference TRBV7-2 and TRBJ1-6, reads GAGVSQSPSNKVTEKGKDVELRCDPISGHTALYWYRQSLGQGLEFLIYFQGNSAPDKSGLPSDRFSAERTGGSVSTLTIQRTQQEDSAVYLCASSPYVGSLHFGNGTRLTVT.

This clonotype was recorded at least ten times. The chain couples TRBV6-5 to TRBJ2-1, with D perhaps TRBD1 (6 bases). Germline CDR1 MNHEY, CDR2 SVGAGI. V lost 2 bases to trimming and J lost 3 bases, with 8 bases between them. This CDR3 spans 14 amino acids. Written as DNA, the CDR3 is TGTGCCAGCAGTTACGCGGACAGCTACAATGAGCAGTTCTTC. This codes for CASSYADSYNEQFF.